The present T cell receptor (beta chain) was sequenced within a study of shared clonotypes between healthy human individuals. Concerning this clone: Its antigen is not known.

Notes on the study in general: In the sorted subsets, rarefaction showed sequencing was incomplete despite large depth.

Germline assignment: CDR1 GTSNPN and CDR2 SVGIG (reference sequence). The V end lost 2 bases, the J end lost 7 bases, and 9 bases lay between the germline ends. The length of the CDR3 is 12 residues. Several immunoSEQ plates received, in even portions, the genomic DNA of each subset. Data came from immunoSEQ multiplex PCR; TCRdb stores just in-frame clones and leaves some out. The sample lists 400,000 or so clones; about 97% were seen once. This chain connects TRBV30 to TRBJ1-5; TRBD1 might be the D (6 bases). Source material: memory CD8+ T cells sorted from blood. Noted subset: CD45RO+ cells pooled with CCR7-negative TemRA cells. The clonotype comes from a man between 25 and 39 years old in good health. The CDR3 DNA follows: TGTGCCTGGAGTCCCGGGGGCCAGCCCCAGCATTTT. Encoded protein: CAWSPGGQPQHF.